A single sample gave rise to the 8 T cell receptor beta chains below, sequenced in a study of regulatory T cells in long-lasting Graves disease. The authors built TCR beta libraries using iRepertoire HTBI primers and Arm-PCR of CDR3 regions. TCRdb recomputed calls from the multiplex PCR reads with MiXCR, one row per CDR3 protein. This sample has over 300,000 distinct CDR3 sequences, with 15% found just once. Sample time point: newly diagnosed GD, antithyroid drugs for less than 3 months. Extracted RNA from PBMCs served as the source of the TCR library. This specimen was peripheral blood mononuclear cells (PBMCs), taken at new diagnosis, from a patient treated with antithyroid drugs. Receptors originate from a female donor with Graves disease.

This clonotype was observed many times. The chain combines TRBV27 with TRBJ2-1; TRBD2 matches 7 bases. V lost 7 bases, J lost 0 bases, and 9 bases stayed unmatched. The germline gives CDR1 MNHEY, CDR2 SMNVEV (reference sequence). This CDR3 has 16 residues. CDR3 in amino acids: CASTPTGGASYNEQFF. The DNA for the CDR3 is TGTGCCAGCACGCCGACGGGAGGTGCCTCCTACAATGAGCAGTTCTTC.

This clonotype was seen more than once but under ten times. No conserved phenylalanine or tryptophan is present at the end of the CDR3, so a read error is the likely explanation. The V and J genes are TRBV12-3 or TRBV12-4 and TRBJ2-3, with D unresolved. The CDR3 length is 10 residues. V gave up 4 bases and J gave up 8 bases, with 4 bases separating them. Here the CDR3 reads CASSSGTQYS. The CDR3 DNA follows: TGTGCCAGCAGTTCTGGTACGCAGTATTCT.

This clonotype came up a few times. This may come from a read error, since a much larger clone is one base off. The V and J genes are TRBV10-3 and TRBJ1-2, with D maybe TRBD1 (5 bases). The CDR3 totals 15 residues. From germline, CDR1 is ENHRY and CDR2 SYGVKD. The CDR3 DNA reads as TGTGCCACGGCGGCAACGACCACGGGGGGTAGGGGCTACGCCTTC. Amino acids: CATAATTTGGRGYAF.

This clonotype was seen a few times. The rearrangement uses TRBV9 and TRBJ1-5; D unclear. The CDR3 contains 15 residues. Looked up from germline, CDR1 is SGDLS and CDR2 is YYNGEE. V was cut by 4 bases and J by 0 bases, with 11 bases left in between. As DNA, the CDR3 is TGTGCCAGCAGCCTCGGCAGCTATAGCAATCAGCCCCAGCATTTT. It specifies CASSLGSYSNQPQHF.

The chain links TRBV29-1 to TRBJ2-7, with TRBD1 matching over 7 bases. This CDR3 is built from 18 residues. V gave up 1 base and J gave up 2 bases; unmatched junction bases: 17. Germline values: CDR1 SQVTM, CDR2 ANQGSEA. As DNA, the CDR3 is TGCAGCGTTGAAGGTTCGGTCGGGCAGGGGGACGCCCCCTACGAGCAGTACTTC. The encoded protein is CSVEGSVGQGDAPYEQYF.

In its sample, this clonotype was seen many times. V is TRBV20-1 and J is TRBJ1-1, with D maybe TRBD1 (6 bases). The CDR3 sequence is 19 residues long. Germline-derived CDR1 and CDR2 are DFQATT and SNEGSKA (reference sequence). V was pared by 4 bases and J by 0 bases, with 27 bases between. CDR3 nucleotide sequence: TGCAGTGCTAATCACAGGGTTGCATCCCCGAAATTCATGAACACTGAAGCTTTCTTT. This translates into CSANHRVASPKFMNTEAFF.

V and J are TRBV28 and TRBJ1-1, with a tentative D call TRBD1 (6 bases). The germline gives CDR1 MDHEN, CDR2 SYDVKM. The CDR3 is 14 amino acids. Trimming shortened V by 1 base and J by 10 bases, and 16 bases separated the two germline ends. CDR3 loop: CASSLSRGALRAFF. In DNA form, the CDR3 reads TGTGCCAGCAGTTTATCACGGGGGGCGCTTAGAGCTTTCTTT.

This clonotype has ten or more counts. This chain uses TRBV10-1 with TRBJ2-7; TRBD1 agrees at 7 bases. This CDR3 contains 15 residues. With 0 bases clipped from V and 2 bases from J, the junction kept 4 bases outside the gene matches. CDR1 is WNHNN and CDR2 is SYGVQD in the germline V gene (reference sequence). The DNA for the CDR3 is TGCGCCAGCAGTGAGTCGACACAGGGGCCCTACGAGCAGTACTTC. This gives the protein CASSESTQGPYEQYF.